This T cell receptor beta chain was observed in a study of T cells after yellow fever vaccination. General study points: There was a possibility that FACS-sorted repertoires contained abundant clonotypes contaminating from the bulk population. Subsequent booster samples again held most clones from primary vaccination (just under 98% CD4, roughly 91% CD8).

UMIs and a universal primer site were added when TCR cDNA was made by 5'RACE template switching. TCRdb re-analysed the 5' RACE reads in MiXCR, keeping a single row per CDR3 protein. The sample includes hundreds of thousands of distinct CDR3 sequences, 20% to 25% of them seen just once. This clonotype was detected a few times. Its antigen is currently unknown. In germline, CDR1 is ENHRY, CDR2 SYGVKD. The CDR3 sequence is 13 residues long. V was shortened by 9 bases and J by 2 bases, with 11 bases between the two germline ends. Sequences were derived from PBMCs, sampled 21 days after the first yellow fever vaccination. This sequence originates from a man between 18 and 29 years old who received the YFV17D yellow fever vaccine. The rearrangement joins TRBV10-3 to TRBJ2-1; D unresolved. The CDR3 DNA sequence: TGTGCCATTGCCCTGGGCCCCTACAATGAGCAGTTCTTC. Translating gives CAIALGPYNEQFF.